This T cell receptor (beta chain) was recorded in a study of regulatory T cells in long-lasting Graves disease. The time point was: newly diagnosed GD, antithyroid drugs for less than 3 months. Isolated PBMC RNA provided the starting material for the TCR library. Into tubes containing EDTA, roughly 10 milliliters of peripheral blood were drawn. The table lists this clonotype with many counts. Both iRepertoire HTBI primers and Arm-PCR of CDR3 regions were used to build the TCR beta libraries. TCRdb ran MiXCR on the multiplex PCR reads and lists one entry per CDR3 protein. The sample holds fewer than 500,000 distinct CDR3 sequences, 16% seen once. This CDR3 comprises 16 residues. CDR1 is MNHNS, CDR2 SASEGT, per germline. J was trimmed by 3 bases and V by 6 bases; bases with no gene match: 10. This same sample was also taken into another study, of T cells in Graves' hyperthyroidism and ophthalmopathy. As that study records: First-round RT-PCR targeting the TCR CDR3 was performed with the HTBI primer set. Ophthalmopathy was distinguished from stable hyperthyroidism by 13 V-J signatures.

The material was peripheral blood mononuclear cells (PBMCs), obtained at new diagnosis, from a patient treated with antithyroid drugs. The source is a man aged 40-55 years with Graves disease. The chain recombines TRBV6-1 with TRBJ2-1, with 8 bases fitting TRBD2. The CDR3 bases are TGTGCCAGCAGCAGATCCGGGGGGGCGATCTACAATGAGCAGTTCTTC. Its translation: CASSRSGGAIYNEQFF.